This T cell receptor beta chain was identified in a study of cytomegalovirus exposure and HLA in healthy donors. This CDR3 spans 17 amino acids. Trimming removed 6 bases from V and 0 bases from J; junction bases left unmatched: 7. The germline V gene encodes CDR1 SGHTA and CDR2 FQGNSA. PCR employed 60 Vbeta and 13 Jbeta primers. TCRdb's copy holds only in-frame clones and misses some; the assay was immunoSEQ multiplex PCR. Counted here are some 200,000 clones, around four fifths occurring once; the ten biggest clones make up over 2%. Material: PBMCs. The clonotype comes from a woman aged 45-60 years in good health and CMV-seropositive. The V call is TRBV7-2, the J call TRBJ2-6; TRBD1 agrees at 8 bases. CDR3 DNA: TGTGCCAGCAGTCGGACAGGGACCAGCTCTGGGGCCAACGTCCTGACTTTC. It encodes CASSRTGTSSGANVLTF.